Listed below are T cell receptor beta chains from one sample, sequenced in a study of blood T cell repertoires in COVID-19. Libraries were prepared by immunoSEQ multiplex PCR; TCRdb keeps only in-frame clonotypes and omits some of them. In the table there are roughly 150,000 clones, around 80% of which are singletons. Sequenced sample: peripheral blood. Receptors originate from a man aged 55 to 70 with acute or convalescent COVID-19. CDR3s include the opening cysteine and the closing phenylalanine or tryptophan. Clone size appears in some rows only: once, few, many, or a class for an expanded clone.

CDR3 | size | V
CAIRRDRGSGYTF | NA | TRBV7-9
CASSHRAGGQGGELFF | NA | TRBV6-6
CASSFPGVATNEKLFF | NA | TRBV5-5
CASSPQTGQGVGYTF | NA | TRBV7-2
CASSWGGFGNTIYF | NA | TRBV11-2
CATSDFGDTQYF | NA | TRBV24-1
CATSGTRVRGQGIHEQYF | NA | TRBV24-1
CASSLGGTTSGEQYF | NA | TRBV7-6
CASSLGTSGGANGELFF | few | TRBV5-7
CASSLGGGYNSPLHF | NA | TRBV7-2
CASRAGTVTDTQYF | NA | TRBV5-4
CASSSQQGSNSPLHF | NA | TRBV27
CATSDAASFTDTQYF | NA | TRBV24-1
CASSHSIDRGFFF | NA | TRBV11-1
CSASVGGTRGVSPLHF | NA | TRBV20-1
CASSKRTVITDTQYF | NA | TRBV6-2/TRBV6-3
CASSSFGQGNEKLFF | NA | TRBV7-2
CASSQDISSSYNEQFF | few | TRBV4-2
CASSLTGGRFRYNEQFF | NA | TRBV5-6
CASSYDRSNTEAFF | NA | TRBV27
CASSPGGTKNIQYF | NA | TRBV11-2
CASSTRTGSTNEKLFF | once | TRBV7-9
CASSGQGYGYTF | NA | TRBV12-3/TRBV12-4
CASSNRDRGPKNIQYF | NA | TRBV19
CAISEYRNKRPYSNQPQHF | NA | TRBV10-3
CASSLAGDLREQYF | NA | TRBV5-4
CASSLGQVSYNEQFF | few | TRBV5-1
CASTTPGYGYTF | NA | TRBV28
CAILGRGNNQPQHF | NA | TRBV24-1
CAISDGAGELFF | NA | TRBV10-3
CASSQRAGGPTGELFF | NA | TRBV3-1/TRBV3-2
CASSLAGGRVGEAFF | NA | TRBV5-4
CASGARGSAVTEAFF | once | TRBV6-5
CASSPQGGMNTEAFF | NA | TRBV18
CASTFLSNTEAFF | NA | TRBV12-3/TRBV12-4
CASSSTGTGGKLFF | NA | TRBV7-6
CASSLASEQFF | NA | TRBV5-1
CASSLSGDYQETQYF | NA | TRBV5-1
CASKVAQAGGPGDTQYF | NA | TRBV19
CASSYLGADSQPQHF | once | TRBV6-2/TRBV6-3
CAWSKGQLFSGANVLTF | NA | TRBV30
CASSLVGQGGGETQYF | NA | TRBV5-1
CASSYRQGLDTEAFF | NA | TRBV6-5
CASSTDRVAGELFF | NA | TRBV7-3
CASSPTGGSDQPQHF | NA | TRBV6-4
CASSLRRGEVADTQYF | NA | TRBV7-2
CASSPRRATYNEQFF | NA | TRBV18
CASSFRSWTPQETQYF | NA | TRBV7-2
CASSADSLEETQYF | NA | TRBV9
CASSLEGATGYTF | NA | TRBV12-3/TRBV12-4
CASSINRGGPLHF | NA | TRBV19
CASSSPSAGGMNTQYF | once | TRBV27
CASSFDETGVKETQYF | NA | TRBV7-9
CASSQGFPVNTEAFF | once | TRBV4-1
CASHDPAGGGNTIYF | few | TRBV6-5